The rows below give T cell receptor beta chains drawn from one sample of a study of blood T cell repertoires in COVID-19. Profiling relied on immunoSEQ multiplex PCR, and the TCRdb table lists in-frame clones only, not all of them. The sample carries around 180,000 clones, roughly nine tenths recorded once. The sequencing sample was made of peripheral blood. All receptors derive from a man aged 65-85 years with active or convalescent COVID-19. CDR3s include the opening cysteine and the closing phenylalanine or tryptophan. A D gene is named only where the DNA matches it firmly. Clone size is not always given. Where it is, it says once, few, many or a class for expanded clones.

-	-	TRBV5-4	TRBJ1-3	TGTGCCAGCAGCTTGCCGGTTTCTGGCTCTGGAAACACCATATATTTT	CASSLPVSGSGNTIYF
once	-	TRBV7-2	TRBJ1-2	TGTGCCAGCAGCCCTCGGGGGGGAACGGGCTATGGCTACACCTTC	CASSPRGGTGYGYTF
-	-	TRBV4-1	TRBJ2-5	TGCGCCAGCAGCCATCCCGGGACTCGTAAAGAGACCCAGTACTTC	CASSHPGTRKETQYF
-	-	TRBV7-9	TRBJ1-5	TGTGCCAGCAGCTTATTGGAGGCGGGTTCCCAGCATTTT	CASSLLEAGSQHF
-	TRBD2	TRBV19	TRBJ2-5	TGTGCCACTAAACTAGCGGGGGGCCAAGAGACCCAGTACTTC	CATKLAGGQETQYF
-	-	TRBV2	TRBJ1-1	TGTGCCAGCGGACAGCGGAACGGGGACACTGAAGCTTTCTTT	CASGQRNGDTEAFF
-	TRBD1	TRBV11-3	TRBJ2-5	TGTGCCAGCAGCTTATGGTTTGACAGGGAAGAGACCCAGTACTTC	CASSLWFDREETQYF
-	TRBD1	TRBV2	TRBJ1-4	TGTGCCAGCAGTGAAGCGGGACAGGGGCAGGAAAAACTGTTTTTT	CASSEAGQGQEKLFF
-	TRBD1	TRBV7-2	TRBJ1-1	TGTGCCAGCAGCTTCCGGACAGGGGGCCTTGAAGCTTTCTTT	CASSFRTGGLEAFF
-	-	TRBV19	TRBJ1-2	TGTGCCAGTAGTATACTCGCAGGAAGAATCTATGGCTACACCTTC	CASSILAGRIYGYTF
-	TRBD1	TRBV4-3	TRBJ1-4	TGCGCCAGCAGCCCCCGGACAGGGGGCACTAATGAAAAACTGTTTTTT	CASSPRTGGTNEKLFF
once	-	TRBV6-2/TRBV6-3	TRBJ1-1	TGTGCCAGCAGTCCCCAGGGGTTTGGGTACACTGAAGCTTTCTTT	CASSPQGFGYTEAFF
-	-	TRBV11-2	TRBJ1-4	TGTGCCAGCAGCGGCGGACTTGCAACTAATGAAAAACTGTTTTTT	CASSGGLATNEKLFF
-	-	TRBV6-6	TRBJ1-1	TGTGCCAGCACCCCAAGGGGGAACACTGAAGCTTTCTTT	CASTPRGNTEAFF
-	TRBD1	TRBV12-3/TRBV12-4	TRBJ1-2	TGTGCCAGCAGTCGGGACAGAGGCGGCTACACCTTC	CASSRDRGGYTF
-	TRBD1	TRBV15	TRBJ1-2	TGTGCCACCAGCAGGGGGGACAGCCCGTATGGCTACACCTTC	CATSRGDSPYGYTF
-	TRBD2	TRBV27	TRBJ2-7	TGTGCCAGCAAACCCAGCGGGAGCAGGGAGCAGTACTTC	CASKPSGSREQYF
-	-	TRBV6-5	TRBJ1-1	TGTGCCAGCAGTTACTACCAGCGGTGGAACACTGAAGCTTTCTTT	CASSYYQRWNTEAFF
-	-	TRBV4-1	TRBJ2-3	TGCGCCAGCAGCCAAGTCACTAGCACAGATACGCAGTATTTT	CASSQVTSTDTQYF
-	TRBD1	TRBV4-3	TRBJ2-7	TGCGCCAGCAGCCAAGAAATCCAGGGGGCCTACGAGCAGTACTTC	CASSQEIQGAYEQYF
-	-	TRBV20-1	TRBJ2-4	TGCAGTGCTAGCGGGGAAAACATTCAGTACTTC	CSASGENIQYF
-	-	TRBV14	TRBJ1-6	TGTGCCAGCAGCCAACTTCAGGGGAATTCACCCCTCCACTTT	CASSQLQGNSPLHF
-	TRBD2	TRBV7-2	TRBJ2-1	TGTGTACTAGCGGGGAACAATGAGCAGTTCTTC	CVLAGNNEQFF
-	-	TRBV6-6	TRBJ1-2	TGTGCCACCGTCCTCTATGGCTACACCTTC	CATVLYGYTF
-	-	TRBV9	TRBJ2-1	TGTGCCAGCAGCGTTACGGTGGGGGGGCGAGAGCAGTTCTTC	CASSVTVGGREQFF
-	-	TRBV9	TRBJ1-2	TGTGCCAGCAGCGGGGGGGGCCTCTATGGCTACACCTTC	CASSGGGLYGYTF
-	-	TRBV18	TRBJ1-1	TGTGCCAGCTCACCACCGCCGAGGGCCACTGAAGCTTTCTTT	CASSPPPRATEAFF
-	-	TRBV5-1	TRBJ2-1	TGCGCCAGCAGCTTGGCTCGGTACAATGAGCAGTTCTTC	CASSLARYNEQFF
-	TRBD1	TRBV5-4	TRBJ1-2	TGTGCCAGCAGCTCCCTGACAGGGAGTAACTATGGCTACACCTTC	CASSSLTGSNYGYTF
-	-	TRBV18	TRBJ1-4	TGTGCCAGCTCAGATACAGGGAGAAATGAAAAACTGTTTTTT	CASSDTGRNEKLFF
-	TRBD2	TRBV29-1	TRBJ2-3	TGCAGCGCCCCCCGGGGGGGAGTAAGCGGCGCAGATACGCAGTATTTT	CSAPRGGVSGADTQYF
-	-	TRBV10-3	TRBJ2-3	TGTGCCATCAGGGGAGGGGGACGTGAAGATACGCAGTATTTT	CAIRGGGREDTQYF
-	TRBD1	TRBV3-1/TRBV3-2	TRBJ1-3	TGTGCCAGCAGCCAAGATGGGACAGCTGGAAACACCATATATTTT	CASSQDGTAGNTIYF
-	TRBD1	TRBV7-2	TRBJ2-5	TGTGCCAGCAGCTTAGACTGGACAGGGGGCCAAGAGACCCAGTACTTC	CASSLDWTGGQETQYF
-	-	TRBV25-1	TRBJ2-3	TGTGCCAGCAGTGACCCCGGATCAGGGGATACGCAGTATTTT	CASSDPGSGDTQYF
-	-	TRBV3-1/TRBV3-2	TRBJ1-2	TGTGCCAGCAGCCTCACAGGCAGGACGAACTATGGCTACACCTTC	CASSLTGRTNYGYTF
-	TRBD1	TRBV6-2/TRBV6-3	TRBJ1-5	TGTGCCAGCAGTTCCGACAGGGGGCTTCGACAGCCCCAGCATTTT	CASSSDRGLRQPQHF
-	TRBD1	TRBV28	TRBJ1-4	TGTGCCAGCAGTAAGGGACAGGGGAATGAAAAACTGTTTTTT	CASSKGQGNEKLFF
once	TRBD1	TRBV5-1	TRBJ2-7	TGCGCCAGCAGCTCCGCCACAGGGGGCGATACCTACGAGCAGTACTTC	CASSSATGGDTYEQYF
-	TRBD1	TRBV12-5	TRBJ1-1	TGTGCTAGTGGTTTGGGACGGAAACAGGGGGACGTCACTGAAGCTTTCTTT	CASGLGRKQGDVTEAFF
-	-	TRBV6-5	TRBJ2-3	TGTGCCAGCACGGCAAGGGGGATCCCAGATACGCAGTATTTT	CASTARGIPDTQYF
-	TRBD1	TRBV7-9	TRBJ1-2	TGTGCCAGCAGCTTAGCCTGGACAGGGCATGGCTACACCTTC	CASSLAWTGHGYTF
once	TRBD1	TRBV5-5	TRBJ1-1	TGTGCCAGCTTCTCGCAGGGGGCGGGCGGCACTGAAGCTTTCTTT	CASFSQGAGGTEAFF
-	TRBD1	TRBV6-5	TRBJ1-6	TGTGCCAGCAGTCCGTCGACAGGGGATAATTCACCCCTCCACTTT	CASSPSTGDNSPLHF
-	-	TRBV5-1	TRBJ2-7	TGCGCCAGCAGCGGGGTGAGACATGGAGGGGGCTTGGACGAGCAGTACTTC	CASSGVRHGGGLDEQYF
-	-	TRBV4-3	TRBJ2-7	TGCGCCAGCAGCCCCCGGGGGATTTCGGGCGAGCAGTACTTC	CASSPRGISGEQYF